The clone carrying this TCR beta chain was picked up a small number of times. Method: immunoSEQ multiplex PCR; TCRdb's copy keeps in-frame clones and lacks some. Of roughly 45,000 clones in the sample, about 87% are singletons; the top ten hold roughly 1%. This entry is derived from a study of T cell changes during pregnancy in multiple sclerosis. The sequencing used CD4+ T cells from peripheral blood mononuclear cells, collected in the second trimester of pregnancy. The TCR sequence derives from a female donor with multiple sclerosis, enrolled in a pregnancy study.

The CDR3 region has the DNA TGTGCCAGCAGCTTAGAACAGGGTGGCTACACCTTC. It translates to CASSLEQGGYTF. The chain has TRBV7-9 and TRBJ1-2; possibly TRBD1 for D (6 bases). V was cut by 1 base and J by 7 bases, with 7 bases left in between. Germline V lookup: CDR1 SEHNR, CDR2 FQNEAQ (reference sequence). The CDR3 totals 12 residues.